The 21 T cell receptor beta chains below come from one sample, sequenced in a study of blood T cell repertoires in COVID-19. Assay used: immunoSEQ multiplex PCR; TCRdb lists only in-frame clones, some missing. This sample has some 130,000 clones, with 80% to 90% found just once. Sequenced: PBMCs or T cells enriched from blood (not recorded which). The receptors originated from a man aged 50 to 60 who had recovered from COVID-19.

This clone was detected once. CDR3 sequence: CASRDRAYGYTF. CDR3 DNA sequence: TGTGCCAGCAGGGACAGAGCCTATGGCTACACCTTC. The chain has TRBV2 and TRBJ1-2; a weak D match, TRBD1 (6 bases). Between the trimmed V and J ends, which lost 6 bases and 4 bases, there was a span of 9 bases. Germline V gene data show CDR1 as SNHLY and CDR2 as FYNNEI. This CDR3 spans 12 amino acids. Filled out from reference TRBV2 and TRBJ1-2, the complete variable domain reads EPEVTQTPSHQVTQMGQEVILRCVPISNHLYFYWYRQILGQKVEFLVSFYNNEISEKSEIFDDQFSVERPDGSNFTLKIRSTKLEDSAMYFCASRDRAYGYTFGSGTRLTVV.

The V call is TRBV15, the J call TRBJ1-2; D unclear. Trimming left V 0 bases short and J 7 bases short, with 9 bases between. CDR1 LNHNV and CDR2 YYDKDF come from the germline V gene (reference sequence). This CDR3 comprises 13 residues. The CDR3 sequence: CATSRDQLFGYTF. DNA of the CDR3: TGTGCCACCAGCAGAGATCAATTGTTTGGCTACACCTTC.

The chain links TRBV4-3 to TRBJ1-1; TRBD1 is a possible D gene (5 bases). This CDR3 spans 14 amino acids. Trimming cost V 4 bases and J 4 bases, with 13 bases left between them. Germline V gene lookup returns CDR1 LGHNA and CDR2 YSLEER. The CDR3 DNA sequence: TGCGCCAGCAGCCCACAGGTTTTGGGCACTGAAGCTTTCTTT. This translates into CASSPQVLGTEAFF.

This CDR3 is CASSSLAREGDTQYF. The CDR3 nucleotides are TGTGCCAGCAGTTCACTAGCGCGGGAGGGAGATACGCAGTATTTT. This chain connects TRBV6-2 or TRBV6-3 to TRBJ2-3; TRBD2 agrees at 9 bases. V dropped 4 bases and J dropped 5; count of bases not matched to a gene: 7. The CDR3 totals 15 residues. Looked up from germline, CDR1 is MNHEY and CDR2 is SVGEGT.

As for this clone: Other DNA sequences of this sample code for an identical CDR3. The rearrangement links TRBV4-3 to TRBJ1-4; D is unresolved. CDR1 is LGHNA and CDR2 is YSLEER in the germline V gene. The CDR3 is 15 residues long. V was clipped by 4 bases and J by 0 bases, with 9 bases between them. CDR3 loop: CASSPTFATNEKLFF. CDR3 nucleotide sequence: TGCGCCAGCAGCCCCACTTTTGCAACTAATGAAAAACTGTTTTTT.

This clone was observed a handful of times. The chain recombines TRBV28 with TRBJ2-1, with 11 bases identical to TRBD2. The CDR3 is 16 residues long. Per germline, CDR1 MDHEN and CDR2 SYDVKM. Unmatched junction bases numbered 6, after V lost 5 bases and J lost 3 bases. Here the CDR3 reads CASSQPGLAVYNEQFF. CDR3 nucleotide sequence: TGTGCCAGCAGTCAACCGGGACTAGCGGTCTACAATGAGCAGTTCTTC.

The gene calls are TRBV6-5 and TRBJ2-1, with 8 bases fitting TRBD1. The germline gives CDR1 MNHEY, CDR2 SVGAGI. Trimming removed 7 bases from V and 5 bases from J; junction bases left unmatched: 7. The CDR3 covers 14 residues. CDR3 loop: CASNRDRLHNEQFF. CDR3 coding DNA: TGTGCCAGCAATCGGGACAGGCTTCACAATGAGCAGTTCTTC.

V and J are TRBV5-1 and TRBJ1-1; 9 nucleotides match TRBD1. Germline CDR1 and CDR2: SGHRS and YFSETQ. V trimming: 4 bases; J trimming: 1 base; junction bases outside the gene matches: 8. The CDR3 is made up of 16 amino acids. CDR3 protein: CASSPLVQGANTEAFF. For the CDR3, the DNA is TGCGCCAGCAGCCCTTTGGTACAGGGGGCGAACACTGAAGCTTTCTTT.

J is TRBJ1-1 and V is TRBV27, with a tentative D call TRBD1 (5 bases). Trimming shortened V by 0 bases and J by 4 bases, and 12 bases separated the two germline ends. Per germline, CDR1 MNHEY and CDR2 SMNVEV (reference sequence). This CDR3 comprises 15 residues. The CDR3 here is CASSLSGRVGTEAFF. The CDR3 nucleotides are TGTGCCAGCAGTTTATCCGGCAGGGTCGGCACTGAAGCTTTCTTT.

This rearrangement joins TRBV5-5 to TRBJ2-7; the match to TRBD1 covers 9 bases. Germline CDR1 SGHKS, CDR2 YYEKEE (reference sequence). The V segment lost 5 bases and the J segment 6 bases; nucleotides outside the gene matches: 9. The CDR3 runs to 14 residues. CDR3 in amino acids: CASRPTGQGSEQYV. The CDR3 nucleotides read TGTGCCAGCAGACCAACAGGACAGGGGTCCGAGCAGTACGTC.

This sequence joins TRBV6-5 and TRBJ1-3; D perhaps matches TRBD1 (6 bases). The V gene's germline CDR1 is MNHEY and CDR2 SVGAGI. The CDR3 is made up of 16 amino acids. Trimming removed 0 bases at V and 4 bases at J, with 13 bases between. CDR3 sequence: CASSYSRTAQGNTIYF. As DNA, the CDR3 is TGTGCCAGCAGTTACTCCAGGACAGCCCAAGGAAACACCATATATTTT.

The chain joins TRBV5-6 to TRBJ2-1; TRBD1 matches 9 bases. Germline V gene lookup returns CDR1 SGHDT and CDR2 YYEEEE. This CDR3 spans 15 amino acids. V gave up 3 bases and J gave up 7 bases; unmatched junction bases: 8. The CDR3 DNA follows: TGTGCCAGCAGCTCGACAGGGGGGAACGGAAATGAGCAGTTCTTC. Translation: CASSSTGGNGNEQFF.

The J gene is TRBJ2-3, the V gene TRBV24-1, with TRBD2 as a possible D gene (5 bases). This CDR3 comprises 15 residues. V was pared by 3 bases and J by 2 bases, with 11 bases between. Looked up from germline, CDR1 is KGHDR and CDR2 is SFDVKD. The CDR3 DNA sequence: TGTGCCACCAGTGATGGCCGGGATCACACAGATACGCAGTATTTT. Residues: CATSDGRDHTDTQYF.

This chain uses TRBV15 with TRBJ2-7; 7 bases map to TRBD1. Germline assignment: CDR1 LNHNV and CDR2 YYDKDF (reference sequence). After removal of 5 bases from V and 6 bases from J, the junction contained 7 bases not matched to a gene. The CDR3 spans 13 residues. CDR3 in DNA: TGTGCCACCAGCGCCCGACAGGGATCCGAGCAGTACGTC. This encodes CATSARQGSEQYV.

V gene TRBV7-2 combines with J gene TRBJ2-2; a weak D match, TRBD2 (7 bases). Germline V gene data show CDR1 as SGHTA and CDR2 as FQGNSA. CDR3 size: 16 residues. The V end was cut by 1 base, the J end by 3 bases, with 12 bases between. The CDR3 protein is CASSLVGGGYTGELFF. CDR3 nucleotides: TGTGCCAGCAGCTTAGTAGGGGGGGGTTACACCGGGGAGCTGTTTTTT. Drawing the rest from reference TRBV7-2 and TRBJ2-2, the complete variable domain is GAGVSQSPSNKVTEKGKDVELRCDPISGHTALYWYRQSLGQGLEFLIYFQGNSAPDKSGLPSDRFSAERTGGSVSTLTIQRTQQEDSAVYLCASSLVGGGYTGELFFGEGSRLTVL.

The rearrangement joins TRBV6-6 to TRBJ2-1; 12 positions agree with TRBD2. Germline V CDR1 and CDR2: MNHNY, SVGAGI (reference sequence). This CDR3 is built from 15 residues. V shed 6 bases and J 5 bases; nucleotides not matched to a gene: 5. The DNA for the CDR3 is TGTGCCAGCAGATGGACTAGCGGGACCAACAATGAGCAGTTCTTC. It is translated as CASRWTSGTNNEQFF.

The chain carries TRBV18 and TRBJ1-4; TRBD1 is a possible D gene (6 bases). This CDR3 contains 14 residues. V was cut by 6 bases and J by 8 bases, with 16 bases left in between. The germline V gene encodes CDR1 KGHSH and CDR2 LQKENI. The CDR3 DNA sequence: TGTGCCAGCTCCTGGACAGCGAATGACGAAAAACTGTTTTTT. Protein: CASSWTANDEKLFF.

This chain connects TRBV6-2 or TRBV6-3 to TRBJ2-7; D unclear. This CDR3 has 14 amino acids. CDR1 MNHEY and CDR2 SVGEGT come from the germline V gene. Trimming removed 0 bases at V and 3 bases at J, with 9 bases between. CDR3: CASSYSTLVYEQYF. The DNA of the CDR3 is TGTGCCAGCAGTTACTCGACACTGGTCTACGAGCAGTACTTC.

The rearrangement links TRBV3-1 (or the pseudogene TRBV3-2) to TRBJ2-3, with TRBD2 matching 11 bases. CDR3 length equals 17 residues. Per germline, CDR1 LGHDT and CDR2 YNNKEL (reference sequence). The V segment lost 1 base and the J segment 8 bases; nucleotides outside the gene matches: 11. The DNA for the CDR3 is TGTGCCAGCAGCCAAGGGGTAATAGCGGGGGGGCCTGGTACGCAGTATTTT. Its protein is CASSQGVIAGGPGTQYF.

The chain combines TRBV9 with TRBJ2-2, with 14 bases matching TRBD2. Germline V gene sequence: CDR1 SGDLS, CDR2 YYNGEE. V was pared by 0 bases and J by 7 bases, with 5 bases of the junction left unmatched. The CDR3 has 17 amino acids. Here the CDR3 DNA reads TGTGCCAGCAGCGTAGGACTAGCGGGGGGGAATAACGGGGAGCTGTTTTTT. It is translated as CASSVGLAGGNNGELFF.

This chain connects TRBV9 to TRBJ2-2; 10 bases are shared with TRBD1. CDR3 length: 15 residues. Germline V gene data show CDR1 as SGDLS and CDR2 as YYNGEE. The junction had 4 bases not matched to a gene; V was cut back by 4 bases and J by 4 bases. The CDR3 sequence: CASSPRTGGTGELFF. CDR3 DNA sequence: TGTGCCAGCAGCCCCCGGACAGGGGGCACCGGGGAGCTGTTTTTT.